The entry below describes one T cell receptor beta chain. Its antigen is undetermined. TCR beta cDNA libraries had unique molecular identifiers. TCRdb used MiXCR to reprocess the PCR reads, holding one entry per CDR3 protein. The data show a few hundred thousand distinct CDR3 sequences, 30% to 45% seen once. This CDR3 contains 15 residues. J was trimmed by 6 bases and V by 4 bases; bases with no gene match: 9. This record comes from a study of post-analysis software for immune sequencing data. The study, taken as a whole, reports: When compared against controls, multiple sclerosis patients showed significantly lower normalized Chao1 diversity. Samples prepared in the same batch strongly co-clustered by F measure. TRBV segments more frequent in patients than in controls numbered five and included TRBV5-6, TRBV5-1 and TRBV20-1.

The chain links TRBV12-3 or TRBV12-4 to TRBJ2-5; the match to TRBD2 covers 9 bases. Material for sequencing was blood. The TCR sequence derives from a girl aged 10-17 years with multiple sclerosis. CDR3 in amino acids: CASSSSSGGSQTQYF. For the CDR3, the DNA is TGTGCCAGCAGTTCATCAAGCGGGGGGTCTCAGACCCAGTACTTC.